Presented here are 24 T cell receptor beta chains from one specimen sequenced in a study of blood T cell repertoires in COVID-19. The table came from immunoSEQ multiplex PCR; TCRdb's copy has only in-frame clones and leaves some out. The data contain about 39,000 clones, around 84% of them singletons. Material for sequencing was peripheral blood. These receptors were taken from a man between 45 and 60 years old with active or convalescent COVID-19.

V gene TRBV15 combines with J gene TRBJ1-2; tentatively, D is TRBD1 (6 bases). Germline V gives CDR1 LNHNV, CDR2 YYDKDF (reference sequence). This CDR3 comprises 14 residues. V lost 5 bases and J 7 bases, leaving 17 bases between the germline ends. In DNA form, the CDR3 reads TGTGCCACCAGCCCCCTGAAAACAGGGTTTGGCTACACCTTC. This encodes CATSPLKTGFGYTF.

The genes are TRBV19 and TRBJ1-1, with D tentatively TRBD1 (5 bases). This CDR3 spans 13 amino acids. With 2 bases removed from V and 5 bases from J, the gap between germline ends came to 9 bases. Germline V gene lookup returns CDR1 LNHDA and CDR2 SQIVND (reference sequence). The CDR3 loop is CASSIKSGTEAFF. CDR3 nucleotides: TGTGCCAGTAGTATAAAGTCAGGGACTGAAGCTTTCTTT.

In its sample, this clone was seen once. The chain links TRBV2 to TRBJ1-4, with TRBD1 matching 10 bases. Germline CDR1 is SNHLY and CDR2 is FYNNEI. The CDR3 sequence is 15 residues long. The junction had 2 bases not matched to a gene; V was cut back by 4 bases and J by 3 bases. The chain's CDR3 is CASSGDRGPNEKLFF. As DNA, the CDR3 is TGTGCCAGCAGTGGGGACAGGGGACCTAATGAAAAACTGTTTTTT.

The chain recombines TRBV25-1 with TRBJ1-1; a possible D gene is TRBD1 (6 bases). Trimming took 5 bases from V and 4 from J, leaving 11 bases between them. This CDR3 has 13 residues. From germline, CDR1 is MGHDK and CDR2 SYGVNS. The CDR3 spells CASSQGSGTEAFF. Here the CDR3 DNA reads TGTGCCAGCAGTCAGGGGTCGGGCACTGAAGCTTTCTTT. Variable domain in full (rest from reference TRBV25-1 and TRBJ1-1): EADIYQTPRYLVIGTGKKITLECSQTMGHDKMYWYQQDPGMELHLIHYSYGVNSTEKGDLSSESTVSRIRTEHFPLTLESARPSHTSQYLCASSQGSGTEAFFGQGTRLTVV.

The chain couples TRBV4-1 to TRBJ1-6; D ambiguous. CDR1 is MGHRA and CDR2 is YSYEKL in the germline V gene. Trimming took off 1 base at V and 8 bases at J, with 12 bases between the two ends. CDR3 length equals 15 residues. The CDR3: CASSQGLGGHSPLHF. CDR3 DNA: TGCGCCAGCAGCCAAGGCCTGGGAGGTCATTCACCCCTCCACTTT.

The chain carries TRBV18 and TRBJ1-4; tentative D call: TRBD1 (5 bases). Germline V gives CDR1 KGHSH, CDR2 LQKENI. Trimming pared 2 bases from V and 5 bases from J, leaving 18 bases between. The CDR3 spans 17 residues. In DNA form, the CDR3 reads TGTGCCAGCTCACCAATTTTCCAGACAGACGAGAATGAAAAACTGTTTTTT. It yields the protein CASSPIFQTDENEKLFF.

The V call is TRBV7-9, the J call TRBJ1-4; a possible D gene is TRBD1 (5 bases). CDR1 is SEHNR and CDR2 is FQNEAQ in the germline V gene (reference sequence). CDR3 size: 16 residues. V was clipped by 1 base and J by 0 bases, with 9 bases between them. DNA for the CDR3: TGTGCCAGCAGCTTAGGGACAATAGCAACTAATGAAAAACTGTTTTTT. This sequence encodes CASSLGTIATNEKLFF.

The chain links TRBV19 to TRBJ2-7; TRBD1 aligns across 9 bases. The CDR3 totals 15 residues. Germline lookup yields CDR1 LNHDA and CDR2 SQIVND (reference sequence). V lost 0 bases, J lost 4 bases, and 4 bases stayed unmatched. The CDR3: CASSIEGTGLYEQYF. For the CDR3, the DNA is TGTGCCAGTAGTATAGAGGGGACAGGGTTATACGAGCAGTACTTC.

The V and J genes are TRBV6-5 and TRBJ1-1, with 8 bases lining up with TRBD1. Germline values: CDR1 MNHEY, CDR2 SVGAGI. The CDR3 covers 13 residues. The V and J ends lost 6 bases and 4 bases, in that order; junction bases with no gene match: 4. The CDR3 reads CASRDRAATEAFF. The DNA of the CDR3 is TGTGCCAGCAGGGACAGGGCCGCCACTGAAGCTTTCTTT.

The chain joins TRBV5-1 to TRBJ2-7; 7 bases align to TRBD1. CDR1 and CDR2 (germline): SGHRS, YFSETQ. The CDR3 has 13 amino acids. Losses at the gene ends were 2 bases for V and 2 bases for J; bases not matched to a gene: 1. The CDR3 loop reads CASSFQGAYEQYF. The CDR3 DNA is TGCGCCAGCAGCTTTCAGGGGGCCTACGAGCAGTACTTC.

The sample holds one count of this clone. V usage is TRBV7-9 and J usage is TRBJ2-3; D unclear. CDR3 length: 15 amino acids. Germline CDR1 SEHNR, CDR2 FQNEAQ (reference sequence). V dropped 3 bases and J dropped 1 base, with 11 bases sitting between them. CDR3 sequence: CASSFTRQRTDTQYF. The CDR3 DNA reads TGTGCCAGCAGCTTTACTCGTCAACGCACAGATACGCAGTATTTT.

This clone showed up just a few times. The chain joins TRBV6-5 to TRBJ2-1; TRBD2 aligns across 8 bases. CDR1 is MNHEY and CDR2 is SVGAGI in the germline V gene. The length of the CDR3 is 16 residues. The V and J ends lost 4 bases and 2 bases, in that order; junction bases with no gene match: 7. For the CDR3, the DNA is TGTGCCAGCAGTTGGGAGTCGCGGGGGGCCTACAATGAGCAGTTCTTC. It specifies CASSWESRGAYNEQFF.

This chain uses TRBV5-4 with TRBJ1-2; 9 bases align to TRBD1. Germline V gives CDR1 SGHNT, CDR2 YYREEE (reference sequence). The CDR3 runs 16 residues. The junction had 16 bases not matched to a gene; V was cut back by 9 bases and J by 4 bases. The CDR3 nucleotides are TGTGCCACCGACCAACTCGGGGACAGGGTAACCTATGGCTACACCTTC. Amino acid sequence: CATDQLGDRVTYGYTF.

The chain links TRBV11-2 to TRBJ1-3, with 7 bases fitting TRBD1. Germline lookup yields CDR1 SGHAT and CDR2 FQNNGV. V lost 0 bases to trimming and J lost 2 bases; unmatched junction nucleotides: 4. There are 16 residues in the CDR3. The CDR3 is CASSLDMTGPGNTIYF. As DNA, the CDR3 is TGTGCCAGCAGCTTAGATATGACAGGGCCTGGAAACACCATATATTTT.

The rearrangement uses TRBV11-3 and TRBJ2-3, with 10 bases fitting TRBD1. Germline trimming cut 4 bases from V and 5 bases from J; bases unmatched to any gene: 6. Germline V CDR1 and CDR2: SGHNT, YENEEA. This CDR3 has 15 amino acids. The CDR3 DNA follows: TGTGCCAGCAGCTCCGGGACAGGGGAGGGAGATACGCAGTATTTT. Translation: CASSSGTGEGDTQYF.

The V call is TRBV2, the J call TRBJ1-6, with TRBD1 matching 7 bases. Germline CDR1 reads SNHLY; CDR2 reads FYNNEI. Trimming removed 7 bases from V and 10 bases from J; junction bases left unmatched: 10. The CDR3 consists of 14 residues. CDR3 DNA sequence: TGTGCCAGCATTGAGGGGGCGCGTAAATCACCCCTCCACTTT. It encodes CASIEGARKSPLHF.

The gene calls are TRBV11-2 and TRBJ1-4; D is unresolved. Germline assignment: CDR1 SGHAT and CDR2 FQNNGV. The V end was cut by 5 bases, the J end by 10 bases, with 17 bases between. This CDR3 comprises 14 residues. This CDR3 reads CASSASFGVGKLFF. CDR3 nucleotides: TGTGCCAGCAGCGCTAGCTTTGGGGTGGGAAAACTGTTTTTT.

This clone appeared once. The rearrangement links TRBV7-3 to TRBJ1-6; D remains unclear. V was clipped by 2 bases and J by 7 bases, with 9 bases between them. The CDR3 length is 14 residues. CDR1 SGHTA and CDR2 FQGTGA come from the germline V gene. The CDR3 coding sequence is TGTGCCAGCAGCTTATCGGGTCCCAATTCACCCCTCCACTTT. It translates to CASSLSGPNSPLHF.

Worth noting for this clone: The same CDR3 arises from other DNA sequences in this sample as well. The chain combines TRBV6-6 with TRBJ1-5, with 7 bases matching TRBD1. CDR1 and CDR2 (germline): MNHNY, SVGAGI (reference sequence). The ends lost 0 bases at V and 6 bases at J; junction bases unmatched: 5. The CDR3 is made up of 15 amino acids. The CDR3 DNA follows: TGTGCCAGCAGTTACTCCGGACAGGCTTTTCAGCCCCAGCATTTT. Translation gives CASSYSGQAFQPQHF.

The chain links TRBV6-5 to TRBJ1-1; 7 bases align to TRBD1. The germline V gene has CDR1 MNHEY and CDR2 SVGAGI. This CDR3 is built from 14 residues. V shed 6 bases and J 2 bases; nucleotides not matched to a gene: 6. The CDR3 region has the DNA TGTGCCAGCAGGACACAGGGGAGTAACACTGAAGCTTTCTTT. It encodes CASRTQGSNTEAFF.

This chain links TRBV5-1 with TRBJ1-5; the D gene is possibly TRBD1 (6 bases). The germline V gene has CDR1 SGHRS and CDR2 YFSETQ. Trimming removed 4 bases from V and 6 bases from J, with 17 bases in between. The CDR3 consists of 15 residues. The CDR3 DNA follows: TGCGCCAGCAGCCTCCATAGCGGGGGCGGTCAGCCCCAGCATTTT. It specifies CASSLHSGGGQPQHF.

The CDR3 region has the DNA TGTGCCAGCAGTTTCGGGCAGGGTAACCCCGCTACCAACACCGGGGAGCTGTTTTTT. Translation gives CASSFGQGNPATNTGELFF. The genes are TRBV27 and TRBJ2-2; maybe TRBD1 (5 bases). The CDR3 is made up of 19 amino acids. V was pared by 3 bases and J by 2 bases, with 22 bases between. Looked up from germline, CDR1 is MNHEY and CDR2 is SMNVEV (reference sequence).

The chain joins TRBV5-1 to TRBJ2-7, with 11 positions matching TRBD2. Germline V gives CDR1 SGHRS, CDR2 YFSETQ. Trimming removed 9 bases from V and 4 bases from J; junction bases left unmatched: 6. The CDR3 has 13 residues. CDR3 protein: CATPGLAVYEQYF. Written as DNA, the CDR3 is TGCGCCACCCCGGGACTAGCGGTTTACGAGCAGTACTTC.

In DNA form, the CDR3 reads TGTGCCAGCAGCTCGGACAGGGGGAACGGCTACAATGAGCAGTTCTTC. Translated: CASSSDRGNGYNEQFF. The genes are TRBV7-9 and TRBJ2-1; the match to TRBD1 covers 10 bases. This CDR3 is 16 amino acids long. V trimming: 4 bases; J trimming: 3 bases; junction bases outside the gene matches: 6. CDR1 and CDR2 (germline): SEHNR, FQNEAQ (reference sequence). The whole variable domain, filled in from reference TRBV7-9 and TRBJ2-1, reads DTGVSQNPRHKITKRGQNVTFRCDPISEHNRLYWYRQTLGQGPEFLTYFQNEAQLEKSRLLSDRFSAERPKGSFSTLEIQRTEQGDSAMYLCASSSDRGNGYNEQFFGPGTRLTVL.